The 2 T cell receptor beta chains reported below all come from one sample, sequenced in a study of long-term antiretroviral therapy in people with HIV. An immunoSEQ assay, version v3.0, was performed at survey level. Profiled with immunoSEQ multiplex PCR; TCRdb holds only in-frame clones, not every one. The sample carries roughly 18,000 clones, about nine tenths recorded once. Material: unsorted PBMCs, obtained 3 years after starting antiretroviral therapy. These receptors were taken from a man in his fifties with HIV.

This chain joins TRBV4-2 and TRBJ1-1, with 8 positions matching TRBD1. Looked up from germline, CDR1 is LGHNA and CDR2 is YNFKEQ. Trimming cost V 0 bases and J 0 bases; bases outside gene matches: 3. CDR3 size: 16 residues. CDR3 nucleotides: TGTGCCAGCAGCCAAGACTCGACAGGGGTGAACACTGAAGCTTTCTTT. As protein: CASSQDSTGVNTEAFF.

J is TRBJ1-2 and V is TRBV10-3, with D unresolved. The CDR3 sequence is 16 residues long. Per germline, CDR1 ENHRY and CDR2 SYGVKD. The ends were cut back, 0 bases at V and 3 bases at J, with 14 bases in the middle. For the CDR3, the DNA is TGTGCCATCAGTGAGTCGAGGCAGCCCCAGGACTATGGCTACACCTTC. It encodes CAISESRQPQDYGYTF.